This TCR beta chain came from a study of blood T cell repertoires in COVID-19. Turning to the study itself: The United States, Italy and Spain provided the acute and convalescent COVID-19 samples. Nucleic acid was either cDNA or gDNA, and it came from T cells, B-cell-depleted T cells, or PBMCs.

The count of this clone is one. Germline V lookup: CDR1 LNHDA, CDR2 SQIVND (reference sequence). V trimming: 5 bases; J trimming: 4 bases; junction bases outside the gene matches: 4. The CDR3 covers 15 residues. In the original analysis: Reference gene primer amplification yielded estimated nucleated cell counts. The data were produced by immunoSEQ multiplex PCR, yet TCRdb's version contains in-frame clones alone and is incomplete. That table is the source of V, J and clone size, and D and trimming were worked out from the DNA. The top ten hold less than 4% of the sample, which has 55,000 to 90,000 clones, 86% seen once.

V usage is TRBV19 and J usage is TRBJ2-2; 10 positions match TRBD1. The specimen sequenced was peripheral blood. The origin of this receptor is a man between 65 and 85 years old with active COVID-19. The CDR3 DNA is TGTGCCAGTAGTGGCCGGACAGGGGGCACCGGGGAGCTGTTTTTT. Residues: CASSGRTGGTGELFF.